This T cell receptor (beta chain) was sequenced in a study of T cell responses to AZD1222 COVID-19 vaccine. Study observations and caveats: Increased Spike-specific TCR breadth and depth were observed after two AZD1222 doses. It should be noted that donors were predominantly white British and more often female, and clonal diversity was possibly underestimated.

The CDR3 extends over 16 amino acids. The ends lost 5 bases at V and 2 bases at J; junction bases unmatched: 9. Germline V gene data show CDR1 as SNHLY and CDR2 as FYNNEI. Worth noting for this clone: The target antigen is unknown.

TCRdb's table, derived via immunoSEQ multiplex PCR, lists solely in-frame clones and lacks some. The table records under 75,000 clones, 85% of them present only once. The receptor was isolated from an adult in good health. The J gene is TRBJ1-5, the V gene TRBV2, with 7 bases lining up with TRBD1. This specimen was peripheral blood, taken on day 0 of AZD1222 vaccination. CDR3 nucleotide sequence: TGTGCCAGCAGTCGAAGGACAGGCGGCGGCAATCAGCCCCAGCATTTT. This sequence encodes CASSRRTGGGNQPQHF.